One sample yielded the 29 T cell receptor beta chains listed below, sequenced in a study of blood T cells in healthy people across ages. With a J-beta primer mix and a sample-barcoded 5' primer, a second PCR ran about 6 to 11 cycles. TCRdb passed the 5' RACE reads through MiXCR, listing each CDR3 protein once. The sample holds over a million distinct CDR3 sequences, approximately 40% seen once. The source material was blood. Receptor source: a young woman in good health.

This chain uses TRBV5-6 with TRBJ2-6, with D possibly matching TRBD1 (6 bases). Germline values: CDR1 SGHDT, CDR2 YYEEEE. This CDR3 spans 16 amino acids. Trimming took off 4 bases at V and 2 bases at J, with 13 bases between the two ends. CDR3 protein: CASSHRGGAGANVLTF. The CDR3, as DNA: TGTGCCAGCAGCCACCGAGGGGGAGCTGGGGCCAACGTCCTGACTTTC.

This clonotype has more than one count but fewer than ten. The chain combines TRBV7-6 with TRBJ1-4, with 8 nucleotides matching TRBD1. V gave up 5 bases and J gave up 12 bases; unmatched junction bases: 11. The CDR3 is 14 residues long. CDR1 and CDR2 from the germline V gene are SGHVS and FNYEAQ. The CDR3 sequence is CASSDYRTGRELFF. For the CDR3, the DNA is TGTGCCAGCAGCGACTATCGGACAGGGAGGGAACTGTTTTTT.

The V and J genes are TRBV2 and TRBJ1-5; D is undetermined. Looked up from germline, CDR1 is SNHLY and CDR2 is FYNNEI. Trimming removed 6 bases at V and 5 bases at J, with 23 bases between. This CDR3 comprises 17 residues. The CDR3 protein is CASSERISGGWDQPQHF. In DNA form, the CDR3 reads TGTGCCAGCAGCGAACGGATCTCCGGAGGCTGGGATCAGCCCCAGCATTTT.

The genes are TRBV2 and TRBJ1-5, with D hard to call. Trimming removed 10 bases at V and 11 bases at J, with 9 bases between. There are 9 residues in the CDR3. CDR1 and CDR2 (germline): SNHLY, FYNNEI. CDR3 nucleotides: TGTGCCATCCCGGGCGCCCAGCATTTT. Translated, it gives CAIPGAQHF.

The V gene is TRBV9, the J gene TRBJ2-1; D gene uncertain. V was cut by 4 bases and J by 10 bases, with 18 bases left in between. The CDR3 is 14 residues long. Germline assignment: CDR1 SGDLS and CDR2 YYNGEE. CDR3 sequence: CASSIWEQSYEQFF. The CDR3 bases are TGTGCCAGCAGCATTTGGGAACAGTCCTACGAGCAGTTCTTC.

The chain employs TRBV2 and TRBJ2-1; D call uncertain. The CDR3 is 17 residues long. Trimming removed 8 bases at V and 3 bases at J, with 23 bases between. Germline assignment: CDR1 SNHLY and CDR2 FYNNEI. The CDR3 DNA follows: TGTGCCAGCCCGCCGGCGGCGCATCCCACCCTCTACAATGAGCAGTTCTTC. Its translation is CASPPAAHPTLYNEQFF.

Concerning this clonotype: Just one base apart from a much larger clone, this may be a read error. V usage is TRBV10-3 and J usage is TRBJ2-7; 9 bases match TRBD1. The CDR3 is 15 amino acids. CDR1 ENHRY and CDR2 SYGVKD come from the germline V gene. J lost 4 bases, V lost 5 bases, and 9 bases had no gene match. CDR3 DNA sequence: TGTGCCATCAGTAATCCGGGACAGGGATCATACGAGCAGTACTTC. Its translation: CAISNPGQGSYEQYF.

V gene TRBV5-1 combines with J gene TRBJ2-2, with D tentatively TRBD1 or TRBD2 (5 bases each). V lost 6 bases to trimming and J lost 5 bases, with 17 bases between them. The germline V gene has CDR1 SGHRS and CDR2 YFSETQ. The CDR3 loop spans 15 amino acids. The CDR3 nucleotides read TGCGCCAGCAACCTAGGGACCCTGGAAACCGGGGAGCTGTTTTTT. It specifies CASNLGTLETGELFF. The entire variable domain, with the rest obtained from reference TRBV5-1 and TRBJ2-2, is as follows: KAGVTQTPRYLIKTRGQQVTLSCSPISGHRSVSWYQQTPGQGLQFLFEYFSETQRNKGNFPGRFSGRQFSNSRSEMNVSTLELGDSALYLCASNLGTLETGELFFGEGSRLTVL.

In its sample, this clonotype was seen once. The genes are TRBV20-1 and TRBJ2-3, with a tentative D call TRBD2 (6 bases). Germline V gene data show CDR1 as DFQATT and CDR2 as SNEGSKA (reference sequence). This CDR3 region has 9 residues. The ends were cut back, 6 bases at V and 8 bases at J, with 6 bases in the middle. The CDR3 nucleotides are TGCAGTGCCGGGGGTACGCAGTATTTT. Amino acids: CSAGGTQYF.

Details on this clonotype: An end of the junction does not agree with germline; a read error may underlie this. The chain has TRBV29-1 and TRBJ1-6; D perhaps matches TRBD1 (6 bases). This CDR3 comprises 13 residues. CDR1 SQVTM and CDR2 ANQGSEA come from the germline V gene. CDR3 sequence reads: CSVQGQYSSPLHF. In DNA form, the CDR3 reads TGCAGCGTCCAAGGACAGTATAGTTCACCCCTCCACTTT.

The V gene is TRBV6-6, the J gene TRBJ2-7; 8 bases agree with TRBD2. This CDR3 spans 16 amino acids. CDR1 and CDR2 from the germline V gene are MNHNY and SVGAGI (reference sequence). V trimming: 0 bases; J trimming: 2 bases; junction bases outside the gene matches: 6. The CDR3 region is CASSYSAGANPYEQYF. Here the CDR3 DNA reads TGTGCCAGCAGTTACTCAGCGGGGGCGAACCCCTACGAGCAGTACTTC.

This clonotype was observed a few times. V usage is TRBV7-2 and J usage is TRBJ1-6; D not certain. CDR3 length equals 14 residues. Trimming left V 2 bases short and J 4 bases short, with 6 bases between. Germline V CDR1 and CDR2: SGHTA, FQGNSA. The chain's CDR3 is CASSLLGYNSPLHF. The CDR3 bases are TGTGCCAGCAGCTTATTGGGTTATAATTCACCCCTCCACTTT.

This clonotype was counted between two and nine times. The V call is TRBV7-9, the J call TRBJ2-3, with 7 bases aligning to TRBD2. The CDR3 is 16 residues long. The junction had 5 bases not matched to a gene; V was cut back by 2 bases and J by 0 bases. Germline lookup yields CDR1 SEHNR and CDR2 FQNEAQ (reference sequence). CDR3 residues: CASSLRTGGSTDTQYF. The DNA for the CDR3 is TGTGCCAGCAGCTTAAGGACGGGAGGCAGCACAGATACGCAGTATTTT.

The V and J genes are TRBV30 and TRBJ1-5; 8 positions agree with TRBD1. The CDR3 covers 15 residues. The V segment lost 4 bases and the J segment 6 bases; nucleotides outside the gene matches: 11. CDR1 and CDR2 (germline): GTSNPN, SVGIG (reference sequence). The CDR3 DNA reads as TGTGCCTGGACGGAGACAGGGGAGAAAGGTCAGCCCCAGCATTTT. It specifies CAWTETGEKGQPQHF.

This clonotype was seen many times. The chain is built from TRBV29-1 and TRBJ2-6; D ambiguous. The CDR3 runs 13 residues. V was pared by 4 bases and J by 4 bases, with 8 bases between. Germline V gives CDR1 SQVTM, CDR2 ANQGSEA. The CDR3 DNA reads as TGCAGCGTTGGACGGTCCGGGGCCAACGTCCTGACTTTC. This encodes CSVGRSGANVLTF. The whole variable domain, filled in from reference TRBV29-1 and TRBJ2-6, reads SAVISQKPSRDICQRGTSLTIQCQVDSQVTMMFWYRQQPGQSLTLIATANQGSEATYESGFVIDKFPISRPNLTFSTLTVSNMSPEDSSIYLCSVGRSGANVLTFGAGSRLTVL.

The V call is TRBV20-1, the J call TRBJ2-3; D ambiguous. Germline V gene data show CDR1 as DFQATT and CDR2 as SNEGSKA (reference sequence). The CDR3 has 14 amino acids. With 5 bases removed from V and 7 bases from J, the gap between germline ends came to 19 bases. Written as DNA, the CDR3 is TGCAGTGCTCCCGGACCAACGACGGCTTATACGCAGTATTTT. Its translation is CSAPGPTTAYTQYF.

This clonotype was counted at least ten times. This chain links TRBV12-3 or TRBV12-4 with TRBJ2-6; D gene unclear. The CDR3 is 13 amino acids. The ends were cut back, 6 bases at V and 0 bases at J, with 3 bases in the middle. As DNA, the CDR3 is TGTGCCAGCAGGGCCTCTGGGGCCAACGTCCTGACTTTC. Translation gives CASRASGANVLTF.

The gene calls are TRBV12-3 or TRBV12-4 and TRBJ2-3; D possibly corresponds to TRBD1 (6 bases). V lost 4 bases and J lost 4, with 18 bases in between. The length of the CDR3 is 16 residues. This chain's CDR3 is CASSSTVRGWADTQYF. The CDR3 nucleotides read TGTGCCAGCAGTTCGACCGTCAGGGGCTGGGCAGATACGCAGTATTTT.

With regard to this clonotype: Germline and junction disagree at one end, which may indicate a read error. The chain has TRBV12-3 or TRBV12-4 and TRBJ2-3; D is possibly TRBD1 (5 bases). This CDR3 comprises 16 residues. The CDR3: CASRLDSARFTDTQYF. CDR3 sequence (DNA): TGTGCCAGCAGATTAGACAGCGCCCGCTTCACAGATACGCAGTATTTT.

This clonotype was seen at least ten times. The gene calls are TRBV10-3 and TRBJ2-1, with 8 bases matching TRBD2. The germline CDR1 and CDR2 sequences are ENHRY and SYGVKD. The length of the CDR3 is 17 residues. Trimming at V came to 3 bases and at J to 0 bases, leaving 7 bases not matched to a gene. The CDR3 protein is CAISESSGGSSYNEQFF. The CDR3 nucleotides read TGTGCCATCAGTGAATCATCGGGAGGGAGCTCCTACAATGAGCAGTTCTTC.

The J gene is TRBJ2-1, the V gene TRBV27; TRBD2 matches at 10 bases. The V segment lost 7 bases and the J segment 7 bases; nucleotides outside the gene matches: 7. This CDR3 has 14 residues. Germline V gene data show CDR1 as MNHEY and CDR2 as SMNVEV (reference sequence). As DNA, the CDR3 is TGTGCCAGCATGCAGGGACTAGCGTCGAATGAGCAGTTCTTC. It codes for CASMQGLASNEQFF.

This chain connects TRBV7-9 to TRBJ2-3; maybe TRBD2 (6 bases). V lost 3 bases and J 2 bases, leaving 15 bases between the germline ends. The CDR3 sequence is 16 residues long. Germline-derived CDR1 and CDR2 are SEHNR and FQNEAQ (reference sequence). The CDR3 reads CASSFGPSSDTDTQYF. The CDR3 DNA reads as TGTGCCAGCAGCTTCGGCCCATCTAGCGACACAGATACGCAGTATTTT.

With respect to this clonotype: The junction differs from germline at one of its ends, possibly a read error. This chain uses TRBV7-2 with TRBJ1-5; perhaps TRBD1 as D (5 bases). This CDR3 is 16 amino acids long. Germline loops: CDR1 SGHTA, CDR2 FQGNSA. CDR3 residues: CVSSLALGHGNQPQHF. Here the CDR3 DNA reads TGTGTCAGCAGCCTAGCCTTAGGACACGGCAATCAGCCCCAGCATTTT.

This sequence joins TRBV2 and TRBJ2-3, with D possibly matching TRBD2 (5 bases). Trimming stripped 8 bases from V and 6 bases from J, with 15 bases between. In germline, CDR1 is SNHLY, CDR2 FYNNEI. This CDR3 has 13 amino acids. The chain's CDR3 is CASGPRVMDTQYF. Written as DNA, the CDR3 is TGTGCCAGCGGTCCGAGGGTAATGGATACGCAGTATTTT.

This chain connects TRBV20-1 to TRBJ2-1; a weak D match, TRBD2 (5 bases). CDR1 and CDR2 from the germline V gene are DFQATT and SNEGSKA (reference sequence). Trimming removed 4 bases from V and 5 bases from J, with 12 bases in between. The CDR3 totals 13 residues. The CDR3 is CSATRTPNNEQFF. The CDR3 DNA reads as TGCAGTGCTACTAGGACTCCCAACAATGAGCAGTTCTTC.

This clonotype was counted a few times. V gene TRBV7-9 combines with J gene TRBJ2-1, with 9 positions matching TRBD2. The CDR3 runs to 14 residues. J was trimmed by 6 bases and V by 5 bases; bases with no gene match: 5. Looked up from germline, CDR1 is SEHNR and CDR2 is FQNEAQ (reference sequence). The CDR3 region has the DNA TGTGCCAGCAGCCCCGAGCGGGAGGTCAATGAGCAGTTCTTC. Its translation: CASSPEREVNEQFF.

This clonotype was detected only a few times. The J gene is TRBJ2-7, the V gene TRBV20-1; D may be TRBD2 (6 bases). Trimming left V 4 bases short and J 0 bases short, with 16 bases between. CDR1 and CDR2 from the germline V gene are DFQATT and SNEGSKA (reference sequence). The CDR3 runs 15 residues. Here the CDR3 DNA reads TGCAGTGCTAATCTATTGGGGGAGGACTCCTACGAGCAGTACTTC. Encoded protein: CSANLLGEDSYEQYF.

The table lists this clonotype with a few counts. The chain carries TRBV20-1 and TRBJ1-2; D unclear. Germline V gives CDR1 DFQATT, CDR2 SNEGSKA (reference sequence). This CDR3 comprises 13 residues. V shed 4 bases and J shed 1 base, with 10 bases lying between them. CDR3 sequence (DNA): TGCAGTGCTATGTCGACGGATAACTATGGCTACACCTTC. The encoded protein is CSAMSTDNYGYTF.

The genes are TRBV12-3 or TRBV12-4 and TRBJ1-4; 7 nucleotides line up with TRBD1. The CDR3 loop spans 16 amino acids. After removal of 11 bases from V and 0 bases from J, the junction contained 12 bases not matched to a gene. The CDR3 reads CARTPDRFATNEKLFF. The CDR3 DNA reads as TGTGCCCGCACCCCGGACAGGTTTGCAACTAATGAAAAACTGTTTTTT.